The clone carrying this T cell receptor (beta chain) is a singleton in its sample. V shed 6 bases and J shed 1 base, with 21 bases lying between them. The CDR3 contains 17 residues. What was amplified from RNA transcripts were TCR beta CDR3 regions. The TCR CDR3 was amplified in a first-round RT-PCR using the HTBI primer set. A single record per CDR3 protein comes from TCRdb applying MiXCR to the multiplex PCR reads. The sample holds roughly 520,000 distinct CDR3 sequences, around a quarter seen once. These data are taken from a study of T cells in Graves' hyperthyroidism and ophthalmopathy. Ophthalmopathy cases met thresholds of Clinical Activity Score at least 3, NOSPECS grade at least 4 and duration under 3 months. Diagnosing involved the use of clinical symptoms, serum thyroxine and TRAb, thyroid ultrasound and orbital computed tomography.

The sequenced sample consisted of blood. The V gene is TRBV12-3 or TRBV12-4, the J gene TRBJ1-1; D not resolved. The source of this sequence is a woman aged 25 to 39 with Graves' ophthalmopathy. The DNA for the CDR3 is TGTGCCAGCAGACCTAGGCCCGTTCGTGAGAGGAACACTGAAGCTTTCTTT. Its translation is CASRPRPVRERNTEAFF.